This T cell receptor (beta chain) was found in a study of siplizumab effects on memory and regulatory T cells. As to this clone: Its specificity is not known.

The table came from immunoSEQ multiplex PCR; TCRdb's copy has only in-frame clones and leaves some out. The sample has more than 75,000 clones, roughly 93% seen once. Study results and caveats: A significant reduction in alloreactive sequences traceable to unstimulated CD4+ memory cells was produced by siplizumab. A small minority of alloreactive clones were mapped to unstimulated subsets.

V was trimmed by 0 bases and J by 1 base, leaving 6 bases between them. The CDR3 is 14 residues long. Germline CDR1 and CDR2: MNHNS and SASEGT. V is TRBV6-1 and J is TRBJ2-5; no firm D call. Sample: CD8+ T cells sorted from blood. This TCR derives from a human donor in good health. CDR3 coding DNA: TGTGCCAGCAGTGAAGCGAAGCTCCAAGAGACCCAGTACTTC. Amino acids: CASSEAKLQETQYF.